One and the same sample provided the 32 T cell receptor beta chains below, sequenced in a study of cytomegalovirus exposure and HLA in healthy donors. 13 Jbeta primers and 60 Vbeta primers were used for the PCR. Only in-frame clones appear in the TCRdb table, and some are missing; sequencing was by immunoSEQ multiplex PCR. The table has 120,000 or so clones, roughly 85% seen once. Material: PBMCs. These receptors were taken from a woman aged 40 to 50 in good health and CMV-seropositive.

The chain is built from TRBV27 and TRBJ2-3, with 13 nucleotides matching TRBD2. The CDR3 covers 18 residues. Germline V gives CDR1 MNHEY, CDR2 SMNVEV (reference sequence). Unmatched junction bases numbered 9, after V lost 6 bases and J lost 0 bases. The CDR3, as DNA: TGTGCCAGCAGACCCAGGACTAGCGGGGGAGCTAGCACAGATACGCAGTATTTT. Its protein is CASRPRTSGGASTDTQYF.

The V gene is TRBV10-2, the J gene TRBJ2-3; 8 positions agree with TRBD1. V was pared by 6 bases and J by 6 bases, with 8 bases of the junction left unmatched. Germline CDR1 is WSHSY and CDR2 is SAAADI. The length of the CDR3 is 14 residues. The CDR3 region has the DNA TGCGCCAGCAGAAAAGGACAGGGTGGGGATACGCAGTATTTT. Translating gives CASRKGQGGDTQYF.

J is TRBJ1-5 and V is TRBV28; possible D gene TRBD1, 6 bases. Trimming cost V 8 bases and J 3 bases, with 11 bases left between them. Germline V gives CDR1 MDHEN, CDR2 SYDVKM. CDR3 length equals 13 residues. This CDR3 reads CASWTAINQPQHF. For the CDR3, the DNA is TGTGCCAGCTGGACAGCTATCAATCAGCCCCAGCATTTT. Using reference TRBV28 and TRBJ1-5 for the parts outside the CDR3, the full variable domain is DVKVTQSSRYLVKRTGEKVFLECVQDMDHENMFWYRQDPGLGLRLIYFSYDVKMKEKGDIPEGYSVSREKKERFSLILESASTNQTSMYLCASWTAINQPQHFGDGTRLSIL.

This clone appeared once. The chain joins TRBV28 to TRBJ1-5, with D unresolved. CDR1 is MDHEN, CDR2 SYDVKM, per germline. V lost 6 bases, J lost 3 bases, and 15 bases lay in between. CDR3 length: 15 amino acids. For the CDR3, the DNA is TGTGCCAGCAGACTTGGTCCGGGGTACAATCAGCCCCAGCATTTT. It encodes CASRLGPGYNQPQHF.

CDR3 residues: CASSESQNEQFF. The CDR3 DNA sequence: TGCGCCAGCAGTGAGTCACAGAATGAGCAGTTCTTC. J is TRBJ2-1 and V is TRBV10-1; no firm D call. This CDR3 region has 12 residues. V was shortened by 0 bases and J by 7 bases, with 4 bases between the two germline ends. Germline V gene lookup returns CDR1 WNHNN and CDR2 SYGVQD (reference sequence).

The V call is TRBV23-1, the J call TRBJ1-2; 7 bases align to TRBD1. TRBV23-1 falls under the ORF class, with uncertain function. CDR3 length equals 15 residues. The V gene end was trimmed by 4 bases and the J gene end by 8 bases; junction bases not matched to a gene: 13. The CDR3 loop is CASSPKTGAEVGYTF. DNA of the CDR3: TGCGCCAGCAGTCCCAAAACAGGGGCCGAGGTCGGCTACACCTTC.

The J gene is TRBJ2-3, the V gene TRBV5-1; D gene ambiguous. Trimming removed 5 bases at V and 2 bases at J, with 9 bases between. The CDR3 is 13 amino acids. CDR1 SGHRS and CDR2 YFSETQ come from the germline V gene. CDR3 bases: TGCGCCAGCAGGATCGGAGCCACAGATACGCAGTATTTT. Its translation: CASRIGATDTQYF.

This rearrangement joins TRBV19 to TRBJ1-3; no clear D gene. The CDR3 is 16 amino acids. Per germline, CDR1 LNHDA and CDR2 SQIVND (reference sequence). Trimming left V 7 bases short and J 4 bases short, with 20 bases between. This CDR3 is CASTPRVLTPGNTIYF. The CDR3 DNA is TGTGCCAGTACCCCCCGGGTCCTTACACCAGGAAACACCATATATTTT.

The gene calls are TRBV4-1 and TRBJ1-3; D is undetermined. Trimming took off 5 bases at V and 0 bases at J, with 8 bases between the two ends. The germline V gene encodes CDR1 MGHRA and CDR2 YSYEKL. This CDR3 is built from 14 residues. CDR3 protein: CASSAQSSGNTIYF. The CDR3 DNA sequence: TGCGCCAGCAGCGCACAGAGCTCTGGAAACACCATATATTTT.

In nucleotides, the CDR3 is TGTGCCAGCAGCTATCGACAGGTCGGAGAGACCCAGTACTTC. Encoded protein: CASSYRQVGETQYF. The gene calls are TRBV11-1 and TRBJ2-5; D possibly corresponds to TRBD1 (6 bases). Germline V gene data show CDR1 as SGHAT and CDR2 as FQDESV (reference sequence). Deletions cut 4 bases from V and 4 bases from J, with 13 bases between. The CDR3 contains 14 residues.

The chain is built from TRBV9 and TRBJ2-7; TRBD2 matches at 12 bases. The junction had 17 bases not matched to a gene; V was cut back by 0 bases and J by 4 bases. The CDR3 length is 20 residues. Germline V gene data show CDR1 as SGDLS and CDR2 as YYNGEE. CDR3 in amino acids: CASSVVILGLAGGRGYEQYF. The CDR3, as DNA: TGTGCCAGCAGCGTAGTAATTTTGGGGCTAGCGGGAGGGAGGGGTTACGAGCAGTACTTC. The full variable domain, its missing parts supplied by reference TRBV9 and TRBJ2-7, is DSGVTQTPKHLITATGQRVTLRCSPRSGDLSVYWYQQSLDQGLQFLIQYYNGEERAKGNILERFSAQQFPDLHSELNLSSLELGDSALYFCASSVVILGLAGGRGYEQYFGPGTRLTVT.

This chain uses TRBV6-1 with TRBJ1-4; D perhaps matches TRBD1 (5 bases). This CDR3 contains 13 residues. Trimming removed 7 bases at V and 8 bases at J, with 14 bases between. The germline V gene encodes CDR1 MNHNS and CDR2 SASEGT. CDR3 DNA sequence: TGTGCCAGCATCCTCAGTCAGGGAGAAAAACTGTTTTTT. Protein product: CASILSQGEKLFF.

The chain combines TRBV28 with TRBJ1-1; D gene ambiguous. Deletions cut 9 bases from V and 7 bases from J, with 21 bases between. The CDR3 is 14 residues long. From germline, CDR1 is MDHEN and CDR2 SYDVKM. DNA for the CDR3: TGTGCCAGTAAAACCCCGGGTCTTTCCTTTGAAGCTTTCTTT. It translates to CASKTPGLSFEAFF. The full variable domain, in which reference TRBV28 and TRBJ1-1 provide the parts outside the CDR3, is DVKVTQSSRYLVKRTGEKVFLECVQDMDHENMFWYRQDPGLGLRLIYFSYDVKMKEKGDIPEGYSVSREKKERFSLILESASTNQTSMYLCASKTPGLSFEAFFGQGTRLTVV.

The V gene is TRBV11-1, the J gene TRBJ2-7; weak D call: TRBD2 (6 bases). The V end was cut by 3 bases, the J end by 4 bases, with 13 bases between. Germline lookup yields CDR1 SGHAT and CDR2 FQDESV (reference sequence). The CDR3 length is 14 residues. The CDR3 sequence is CASSLFRETYEQYF. For the CDR3, the DNA is TGTGCCAGCAGCTTGTTTCGGGAGACGTACGAGCAGTACTTC.

Only one count was recorded for this clone. V and J are TRBV4-3 and TRBJ2-3; no clear D. The ends were cut back, 1 base at V and 4 bases at J, with 12 bases in the middle. The CDR3 consists of 15 residues. CDR1 and CDR2 (germline): LGHNA, YSLEER. CDR3 nucleotides: TGCGCCAGCAGCCAAGCAAATGGAGTTCCAGATACGCAGTATTTT. This translates into CASSQANGVPDTQYF.

This rearrangement joins TRBV4-2 to TRBJ2-5; 10 bases are a match to TRBD2. Trimming cost V 1 base and J 4 bases; bases outside gene matches: 18. This CDR3 is 20 amino acids long. Germline-derived CDR1 and CDR2 are LGHNA and YNFKEQ. CDR3 residues: CASSQVLGASGRASRETQYF. CDR3 sequence (DNA): TGTGCCAGCAGCCAAGTACTAGGGGCCAGCGGGAGGGCCAGTAGAGAGACCCAGTACTTC.

This chain uses TRBV7-8 with TRBJ2-3; 13 bases fit TRBD2. V shed 5 bases and J 3 bases; nucleotides not matched to a gene: 5. Germline CDR1 and CDR2: SGHVS and FQNEAQ. The CDR3 loop spans 16 amino acids. Here the CDR3 reads CASSIGTSGTTDTQYF. In nucleotides, the CDR3 is TGTGCCAGCAGCATTGGGACTAGCGGGACGACAGATACGCAGTATTTT.

V is TRBV7-8 and J is TRBJ1-2; maybe TRBD1 (5 bases). Germline CDR1 and CDR2: SGHVS and FQNEAQ. The CDR3 length is 17 residues. Trimming pared 5 bases from V and 0 bases from J, leaving 19 bases between. The CDR3, as DNA: TGTGCCAGCAGCCGGACAAGGGCAGCTCAATCTAACTATGGCTACACCTTC. This encodes CASSRTRAAQSNYGYTF.

The V call is TRBV28, the J call TRBJ2-5; possibly TRBD2 for D (6 bases). This CDR3 has 16 residues. In germline, CDR1 is MDHEN, CDR2 SYDVKM. Trimming took off 2 bases at V and 5 bases at J, with 18 bases between the two ends. The CDR3 bases are TGTGCCAGCAGTTTAAAGATCTGGCCACGGGGGGAGACCCAGTACTTC. It yields the protein CASSLKIWPRGETQYF. Full variable domain (missing parts from reference TRBV28 and TRBJ2-5): DVKVTQSSRYLVKRTGEKVFLECVQDMDHENMFWYRQDPGLGLRLIYFSYDVKMKEKGDIPEGYSVSREKKERFSLILESASTNQTSMYLCASSLKIWPRGETQYFGPGTRLLVL.

This clone was seen a few times. The CDR3 nucleotides are TGCGCCAGCAGCCAATATCAGGGCCTCTACGAGCAGTACTTC. Amino acids: CASSQYQGLYEQYF. This chain links TRBV4-1 with TRBJ2-7; possibly TRBD1 for D (5 bases). The V end lost 2 bases, the J end lost 3 bases, and 11 bases lay between the germline ends. The CDR3 length is 14 residues. Germline CDR1 reads MGHRA; CDR2 reads YSYEKL.

The V and J genes are TRBV29-1 and TRBJ1-1, with D perhaps TRBD1 (6 bases). This CDR3 is built from 12 residues. Germline CDR1 is SQVTM and CDR2 is ANQGSEA. V gave up 7 bases and J gave up 1 base, with 10 bases separating them. The CDR3 spells CSADRQNTEAFF. The DNA for the CDR3 is TGCAGCGCCGACAGGCAGAACACTGAAGCTTTCTTT.

Only one count was recorded for this clone. This chain connects TRBV7-9 to TRBJ2-1, with 9 bases that match TRBD1. Germline V gene sequence: CDR1 SEHNR, CDR2 FQNEAQ (reference sequence). The CDR3 spans 16 residues. The V segment lost 5 bases and the J segment 8 bases; nucleotides outside the gene matches: 13. As DNA, the CDR3 is TGTGCCAGCAGCGGAGGTGCGGACAGGGGAGACGATGAGCAGTTCTTC. It codes for CASSGGADRGDDEQFF.

Comment on this clone: The junction departs from the called germline gene at one end, perhaps through a read error. This chain links TRBV7-3 with TRBJ2-1; the D gene is possibly TRBD1 (6 bases). The length of the CDR3 is 13 residues. From germline, CDR1 is SGHTA and CDR2 FQGTGA. The DNA of the CDR3 is TGTGCCAGCACCTTAACCCAGGGGCATGAGCAGTTCTTC. It encodes CASTLTQGHEQFF. The full variable domain, completed using reference TRBV7-3 and TRBJ2-1, is GAGVSQTPSNKVTEKGKYVELRCDPISGHTALYWYRQSLGQGPEFLIYFQGTGAADDSGLPNDRFFAVRPEGSVSTLKIQRTERGDSAVYLCASTLTQGHEQFFGPGTRLTVL.

A note on this clone: One end of the junction varies from germline; a read error may be responsible. The sample contains more than one DNA sequence encoding this CDR3. The J gene is TRBJ1-2, the V gene TRBV29-1; D possibly corresponds to TRBD1 (6 bases). CDR1 is SQVTM, CDR2 ANQGSEA, per germline. This CDR3 region has 11 residues. In DNA form, the CDR3 reads TGCAGCGTGGAAGGGACAAGGACCCCCACGTTC. Its protein is CSVEGTRTPTF. The entire variable domain, with the rest obtained from reference TRBV29-1 and TRBJ1-2, is as follows: SAVISQKPSRDICQRGTSLTIQCQVDSQVTMMFWYRQQPGQSLTLIATANQGSEATYESGFVIDKFPISRPNLTFSTLTVSNMSPEDSSIYLCSVEGTRTPTFGSGTRLTVV.

J is TRBJ1-1 and V is TRBV30; no clear D gene. CDR1 is GTSNPN and CDR2 is SVGIG in the germline V gene (reference sequence). Trimming shortened V by 1 base and J by 3 bases, and 3 bases separated the two germline ends. The CDR3 spans 11 residues. Written as DNA, the CDR3 is TGTGCCTGGAGTGGCGACACTGAAGCTTTCTTT. It encodes CAWSGDTEAFF.

The rearrangement links TRBV5-1 to TRBJ2-3; 7 bases map to TRBD2. Germline V CDR1 and CDR2: SGHRS, YFSETQ. Trimming took 2 bases from V and 5 from J; bases not matched to a gene: 11. The CDR3 is 16 amino acids. The DNA for the CDR3 is TGCGCCAGCAGCTTTCGTGGGAGGGCCGATAGAGATACGCAGTATTTT. Its protein product is CASSFRGRADRDTQYF.

The chain carries TRBV9 and TRBJ2-7; 8 bases are a match to TRBD2. V lost 0 bases to trimming and J lost 2 bases; unmatched junction nucleotides: 4. The length of the CDR3 is 15 residues. Germline CDR1 SGDLS, CDR2 YYNGEE. In nucleotides, the CDR3 is TGTGCCAGCAGCGTAGAGGTAGCGGGGACCTACGAGCAGTACTTC. It encodes CASSVEVAGTYEQYF.

The J gene is TRBJ2-1, the V gene TRBV7-9; D might be TRBD1 (5 bases). V lost 2 bases and J 1 base, leaving 12 bases between the germline ends. The CDR3 covers 16 residues. From germline, CDR1 is SEHNR and CDR2 FQNEAQ (reference sequence). The CDR3 bases are TGTGCCAGCAGCTTACCGACAGTCATGTCCTACAATGAGCAGTTCTTC. It encodes CASSLPTVMSYNEQFF. The whole variable domain, remainder taken from reference TRBV7-9 and TRBJ2-1, is DTGVSQNPRHKITKRGQNVTFRCDPISEHNRLYWYRQTLGQGPEFLTYFQNEAQLEKSRLLSDRFSAERPKGSFSTLEIQRTEQGDSAMYLCASSLPTVMSYNEQFFGPGTRLTVL.

The chain links TRBV6-5 to TRBJ2-7; 14 nucleotides match TRBD2. V lost 5 bases to trimming and J lost 6 bases; unmatched junction nucleotides: 3. The germline gives CDR1 MNHEY, CDR2 SVGAGI. The CDR3 is made up of 14 amino acids. CDR3 protein: CASSPGLAGAEQYF. As DNA, the CDR3 is TGTGCCAGCAGTCCGGGACTAGCGGGAGCCGAGCAGTACTTC.

This clone showed up just once. The junction does not match germline at one end; this may be a read error. Other DNA sequences from this sample encode an identical CDR3 as well. The chain couples TRBV11-2 to TRBJ2-2; 7 nucleotides agree with TRBD1. Germline V CDR1 and CDR2: SGHAT, FQNNGV. The CDR3 extends over 19 amino acids. CDR3 nucleotides: TGCGCCAGCAGCTTGAACATTCTTCATCGGGCAGGGGGCACCGGGGAGCTGTTTTTT. Its translation is CASSLNILHRAGGTGELFF.

The CDR3 DNA reads as TGTGCCAGCAGCCCGGGGACTCGTTCCTACAATGAGCAGTTCTTC. Protein product: CASSPGTRSYNEQFF. V is TRBV13 and J is TRBJ2-1; D might be TRBD2 (6 bases). V was shortened by 5 bases and J by 1 base, with 12 bases between the two germline ends. CDR1 and CDR2 (germline): PRHDT, FYEKMQ (reference sequence). This CDR3 comprises 15 residues.

The gene calls are TRBV6-1 and TRBJ2-5, with 11 bases identical to TRBD2. J lost 10 bases, V lost 4 bases, and 8 bases had no gene match. The germline V gene encodes CDR1 MNHNS and CDR2 SASEGT. CDR3 length: 14 residues. CDR3 region: CASSAWGTSGDQYF. CDR3 nucleotide sequence: TGTGCCAGCAGTGCGTGGGGGACTAGCGGTGACCAGTACTTC.